This TCR beta chain came from a study of T cells in Graves' hyperthyroidism and ophthalmopathy. The table lists this clonotype with many counts. Amplification of TCR beta CDR3 regions used RNA as the template. First-round RT-PCR of the TCR CDR3 relied on the HTBI primer set. TCRdb fed the multiplex PCR reads into MiXCR, producing one record per CDR3 protein. The sample shows 730,000 or so distinct CDR3 sequences, about 17% of them seen only once. The blood specimen was taken at initial hyperthyroidism diagnosis, before any ophthalmopathy symptoms. This TCR was recovered from a woman aged 45-59 years with Graves' hyperthyroidism that later progressed to Graves' ophthalmopathy. Material: blood.

CDR3 in amino acids: CSAGELAGDTYEQYF. The CDR3 nucleotides read TGCAGTGCCGGAGAGCTAGCGGGCGACACCTACGAGCAGTACTTC. V is TRBV20-1 and J is TRBJ2-7; TRBD2 aligns across 8 bases. The CDR3 has 15 residues. Trimming cost V 6 bases and J 2 bases; bases outside gene matches: 12. Germline CDR1 reads DFQATT; CDR2 reads SNEGSKA (reference sequence).